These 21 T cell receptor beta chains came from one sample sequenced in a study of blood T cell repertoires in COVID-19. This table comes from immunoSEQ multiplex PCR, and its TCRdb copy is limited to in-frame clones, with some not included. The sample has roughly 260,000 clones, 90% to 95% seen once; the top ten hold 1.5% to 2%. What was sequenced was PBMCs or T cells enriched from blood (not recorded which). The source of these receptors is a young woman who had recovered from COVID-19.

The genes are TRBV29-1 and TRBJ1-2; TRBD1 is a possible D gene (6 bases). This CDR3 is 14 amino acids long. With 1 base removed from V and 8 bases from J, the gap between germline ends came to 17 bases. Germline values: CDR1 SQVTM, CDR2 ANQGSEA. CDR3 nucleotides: TGCAGCGTTGAAGGGGGGTACAGGGCCCAGGGCTACACCTTC. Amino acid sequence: CSVEGGYRAQGYTF.

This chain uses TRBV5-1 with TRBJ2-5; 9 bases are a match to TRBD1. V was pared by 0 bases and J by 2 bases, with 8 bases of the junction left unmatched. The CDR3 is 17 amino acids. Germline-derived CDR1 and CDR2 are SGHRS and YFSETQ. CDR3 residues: CASSLALRGQGQETQYF. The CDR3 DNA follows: TGCGCCAGCAGCTTGGCCTTAAGGGGACAGGGACAAGAGACCCAGTACTTC. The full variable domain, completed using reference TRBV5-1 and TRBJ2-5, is KAGVTQTPRYLIKTRGQQVTLSCSPISGHRSVSWYQQTPGQGLQFLFEYFSETQRNKGNFPGRFSGRQFSNSRSEMNVSTLELGDSALYLCASSLALRGQGQETQYFGPGTRLLVL.

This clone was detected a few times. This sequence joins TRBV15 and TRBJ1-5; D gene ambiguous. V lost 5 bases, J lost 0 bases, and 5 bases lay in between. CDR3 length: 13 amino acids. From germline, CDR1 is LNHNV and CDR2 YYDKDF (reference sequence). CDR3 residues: CATSVFSNQPQHF. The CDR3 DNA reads TGTGCCACCAGCGTATTTAGCAATCAGCCCCAGCATTTT.

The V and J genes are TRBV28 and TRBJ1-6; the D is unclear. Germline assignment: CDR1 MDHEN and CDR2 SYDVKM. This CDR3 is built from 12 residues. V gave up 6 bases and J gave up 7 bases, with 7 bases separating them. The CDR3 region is CASSSLNSPLHF. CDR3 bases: TGTGCCAGCAGCTCCCTCAATTCACCCCTCCACTTT.

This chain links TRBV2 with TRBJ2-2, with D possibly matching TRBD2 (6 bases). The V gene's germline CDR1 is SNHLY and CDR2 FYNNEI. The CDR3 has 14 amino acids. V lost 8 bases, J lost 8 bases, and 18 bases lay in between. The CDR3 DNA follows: TGTGCCAGCGTGGGCGGAGGGCATGGGGGGGAGCTGTTTTTT. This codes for CASVGGGHGGELFF.

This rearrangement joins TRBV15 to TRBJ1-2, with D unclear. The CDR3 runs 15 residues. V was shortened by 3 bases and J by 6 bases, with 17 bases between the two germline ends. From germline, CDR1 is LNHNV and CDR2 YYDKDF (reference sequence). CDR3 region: CATSSGFGEVDGYTF. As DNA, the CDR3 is TGTGCCACCAGCAGTGGTTTCGGTGAAGTTGATGGCTACACCTTC.

The CDR3 DNA sequence: TGTGCCAGCAGTGAAATCAGGGGGAGCAATCAGCCCCAGCATTTT. It yields the protein CASSEIRGSNQPQHF. The chain combines TRBV2 with TRBJ1-5; 7 bases are shared with TRBD1. Trimming at V came to 2 bases and at J to 1 base, leaving 2 bases not matched to a gene. The germline V gene encodes CDR1 SNHLY and CDR2 FYNNEI. The CDR3 runs to 15 residues.

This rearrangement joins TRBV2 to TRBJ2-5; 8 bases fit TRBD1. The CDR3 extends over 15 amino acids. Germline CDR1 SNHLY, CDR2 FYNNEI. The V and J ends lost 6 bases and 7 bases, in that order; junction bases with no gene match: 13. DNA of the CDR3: TGTGCCAGCAGGGCGGGACAGGAGCTCGGGGGGACCCAGTACTTC. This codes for CASRAGQELGGTQYF.

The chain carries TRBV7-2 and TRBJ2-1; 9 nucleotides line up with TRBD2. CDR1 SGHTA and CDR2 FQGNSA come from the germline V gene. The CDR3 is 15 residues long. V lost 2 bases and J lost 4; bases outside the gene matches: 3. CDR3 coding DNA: TGTGCCAGCAGCTTAAGCGGGGGGCGGTACAATGAGCAGTTCTTC. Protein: CASSLSGGRYNEQFF.

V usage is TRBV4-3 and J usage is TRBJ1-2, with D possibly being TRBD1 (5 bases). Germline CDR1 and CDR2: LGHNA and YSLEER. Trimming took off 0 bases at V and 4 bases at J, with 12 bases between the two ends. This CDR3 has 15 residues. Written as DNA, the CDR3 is TGCGCCAGCAGCCAAGATCTTGCAGGGTTCTATGGCTACACCTTC. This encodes CASSQDLAGFYGYTF.

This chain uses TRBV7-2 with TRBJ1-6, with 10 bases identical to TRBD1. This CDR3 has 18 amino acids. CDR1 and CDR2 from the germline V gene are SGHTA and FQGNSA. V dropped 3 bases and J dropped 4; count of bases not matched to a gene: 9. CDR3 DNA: TGTGCCAGCAGCTTCGGGGGACAGGGGACCCTTTATAATTCACCCCTCCACTTT. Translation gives CASSFGGQGTLYNSPLHF.

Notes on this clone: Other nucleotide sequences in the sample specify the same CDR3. CDR3 in DNA: TGTGCCAGCAGCCAAGTAGAGCGGGGCAATGAGCAGTTCTTC. Protein: CASSQVERGNEQFF. The J gene is TRBJ2-1, the V gene TRBV3-1 (or the pseudogene TRBV3-2), with 7 bases aligning to TRBD2. The V segment lost 1 base and the J segment 6 bases; nucleotides outside the gene matches: 3. Germline CDR1 and CDR2: LGHDT and YNNKEL (reference sequence). The CDR3 is made up of 14 amino acids.

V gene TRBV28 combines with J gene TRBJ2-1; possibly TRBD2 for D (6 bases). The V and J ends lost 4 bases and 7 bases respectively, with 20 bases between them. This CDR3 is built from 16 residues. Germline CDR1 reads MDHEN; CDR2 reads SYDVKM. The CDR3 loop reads CASSWFDGGGLNEQFF. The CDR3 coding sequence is TGTGCCAGCAGTTGGTTTGACGGTGGAGGGCTGAATGAGCAGTTCTTC.

The CDR3 DNA is TGTGCCAGCAGCTTAATTCGGGGGACGAACACTGAAGCTTTCTTT. Translated, it gives CASSLIRGTNTEAFF. This rearrangement joins TRBV7-9 to TRBJ1-1; the D gene is possibly TRBD1 (5 bases). CDR3 length: 15 residues. CDR1 SEHNR and CDR2 FQNEAQ come from the germline V gene (reference sequence). The V and J ends lost 2 bases and 1 base respectively, with 11 bases between them.

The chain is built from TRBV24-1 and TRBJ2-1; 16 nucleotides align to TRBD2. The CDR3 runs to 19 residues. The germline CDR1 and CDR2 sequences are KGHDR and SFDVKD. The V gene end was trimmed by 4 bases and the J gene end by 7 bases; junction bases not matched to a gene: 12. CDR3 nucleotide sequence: TGTGCCACCAGTGACCCTGGGACTAGCGGGAGGGCCCTGGGGAATGAGCAGTTCTTC. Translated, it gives CATSDPGTSGRALGNEQFF.

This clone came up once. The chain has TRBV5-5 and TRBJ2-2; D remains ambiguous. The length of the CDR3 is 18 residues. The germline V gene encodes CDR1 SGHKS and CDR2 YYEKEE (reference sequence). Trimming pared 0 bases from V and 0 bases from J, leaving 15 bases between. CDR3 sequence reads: CASSLGFGRFANTGELFF. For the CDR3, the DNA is TGTGCCAGCAGCTTGGGGTTTGGCCGATTCGCGAACACCGGGGAGCTGTTTTTT.

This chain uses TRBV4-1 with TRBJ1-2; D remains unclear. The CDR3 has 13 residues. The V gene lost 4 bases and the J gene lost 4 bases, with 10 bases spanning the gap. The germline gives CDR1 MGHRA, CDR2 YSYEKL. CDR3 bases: TGCGCCAGCAGCCTGAGAAGTTTCTATGGCTACACCTTC. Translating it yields CASSLRSFYGYTF.

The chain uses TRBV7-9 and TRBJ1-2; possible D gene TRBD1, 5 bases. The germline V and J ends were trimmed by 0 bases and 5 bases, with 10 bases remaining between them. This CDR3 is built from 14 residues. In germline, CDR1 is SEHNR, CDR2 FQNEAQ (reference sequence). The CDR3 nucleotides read TGTGCCAGCAGCTTAGCCGGGGGATGGTATGGCTACACCTTC. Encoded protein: CASSLAGGWYGYTF. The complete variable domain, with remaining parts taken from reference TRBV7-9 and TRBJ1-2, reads DTGVSQNPRHKITKRGQNVTFRCDPISEHNRLYWYRQTLGQGPEFLTYFQNEAQLEKSRLLSDRFSAERPKGSFSTLEIQRTEQGDSAMYLCASSLAGGWYGYTFGSGTRLTVV.

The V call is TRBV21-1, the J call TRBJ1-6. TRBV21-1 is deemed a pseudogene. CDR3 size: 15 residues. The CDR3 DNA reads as TGTGCCAGCAGCAAAGGAAGAGATCTCAATTCACCCCTCCACTTT. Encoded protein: CASSKGRDLNSPLHF.

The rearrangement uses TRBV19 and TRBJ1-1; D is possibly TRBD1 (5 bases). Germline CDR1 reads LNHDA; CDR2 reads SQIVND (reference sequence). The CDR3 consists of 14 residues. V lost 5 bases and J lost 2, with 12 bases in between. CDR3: CASSLPRVNTEAFF. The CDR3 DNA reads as TGTGCCAGTAGTCTCCCCAGGGTAAACACTGAAGCTTTCTTT.

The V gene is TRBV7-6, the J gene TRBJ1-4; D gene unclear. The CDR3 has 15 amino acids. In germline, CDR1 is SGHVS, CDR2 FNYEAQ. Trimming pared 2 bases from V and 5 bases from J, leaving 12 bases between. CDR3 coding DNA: TGTGCCAGCAGCTTAAGTCCACTGATAAATGAAAAACTGTTTTTT. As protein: CASSLSPLINEKLFF.